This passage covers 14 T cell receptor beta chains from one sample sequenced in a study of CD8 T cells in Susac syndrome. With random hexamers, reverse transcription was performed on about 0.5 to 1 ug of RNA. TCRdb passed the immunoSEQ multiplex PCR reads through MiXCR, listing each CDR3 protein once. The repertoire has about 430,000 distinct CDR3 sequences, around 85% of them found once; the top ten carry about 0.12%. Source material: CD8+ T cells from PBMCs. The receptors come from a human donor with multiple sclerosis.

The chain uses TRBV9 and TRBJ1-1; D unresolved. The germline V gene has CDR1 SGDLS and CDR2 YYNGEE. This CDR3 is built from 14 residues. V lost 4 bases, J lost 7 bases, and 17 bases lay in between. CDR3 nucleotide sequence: TGTGCCAGCAGCCCCGGGGTTGGGCTAGGTGAAGCTTTCTTT. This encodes CASSPGVGLGEAFF. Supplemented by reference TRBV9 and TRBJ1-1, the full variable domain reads DSGVTQTPKHLITATGQRVTLRCSPRSGDLSVYWYQQSLDQGLQFLIQYYNGEERAKGNILERFSAQQFPDLHSELNLSSLELGDSALYFCASSPGVGLGEAFFGQGTRLTVV.

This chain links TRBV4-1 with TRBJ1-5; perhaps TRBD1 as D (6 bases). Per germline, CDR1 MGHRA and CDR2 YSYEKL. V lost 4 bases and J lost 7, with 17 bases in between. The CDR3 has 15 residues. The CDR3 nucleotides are TGCGCCAGCAGCCTAAGGATCGACAGGAGACAGCCCCAGCATTTT. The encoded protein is CASSLRIDRRQPQHF.

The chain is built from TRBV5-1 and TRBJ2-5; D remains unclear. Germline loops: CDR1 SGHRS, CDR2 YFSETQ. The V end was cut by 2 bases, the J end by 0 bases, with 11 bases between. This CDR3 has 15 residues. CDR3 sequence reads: CASSFLPANQETQYF. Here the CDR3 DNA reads TGCGCCAGCAGCTTTCTCCCGGCGAACCAAGAGACCCAGTACTTC.

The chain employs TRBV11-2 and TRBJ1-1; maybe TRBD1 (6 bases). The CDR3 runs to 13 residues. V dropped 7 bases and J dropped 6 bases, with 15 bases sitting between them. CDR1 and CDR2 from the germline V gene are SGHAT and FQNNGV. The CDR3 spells CASTLYREAEAFF. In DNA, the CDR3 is TGTGCCAGCACTTTATACAGGGAGGCTGAAGCTTTCTTT.

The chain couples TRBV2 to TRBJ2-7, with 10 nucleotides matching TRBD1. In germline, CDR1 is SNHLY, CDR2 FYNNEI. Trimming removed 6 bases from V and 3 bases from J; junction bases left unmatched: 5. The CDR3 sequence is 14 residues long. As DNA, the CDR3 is TGTGCCAGCAGATCTGGGACAGGGGTCTACGAGCAGTACTTC. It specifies CASRSGTGVYEQYF.

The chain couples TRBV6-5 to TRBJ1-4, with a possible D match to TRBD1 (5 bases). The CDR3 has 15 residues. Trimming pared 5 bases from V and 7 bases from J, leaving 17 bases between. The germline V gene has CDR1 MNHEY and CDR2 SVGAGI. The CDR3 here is CASSRLGGGGEKLFF. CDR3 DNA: TGTGCCAGCAGTCGCCTCGGGGGGGGAGGTGAAAAACTGTTTTTT.

The CDR3 sequence is CASHAGNEQFF. The CDR3 coding sequence is TGCGCCAGTCACGCAGGAAATGAGCAGTTCTTC. This chain links TRBV5-1 with TRBJ2-1; D is unresolved. The CDR3 length is 11 residues. The V end was cut by 8 bases, the J end by 7 bases, with 10 bases between. CDR1 SGHRS and CDR2 YFSETQ come from the germline V gene.

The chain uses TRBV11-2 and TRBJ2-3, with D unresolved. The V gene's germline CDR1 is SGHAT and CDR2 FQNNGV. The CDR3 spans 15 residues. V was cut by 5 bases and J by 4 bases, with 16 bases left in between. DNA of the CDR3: TGTGCCAGCAGCCTAGTGGGTTCAAGAGCAGATACGCAGTATTTT. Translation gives CASSLVGSRADTQYF.

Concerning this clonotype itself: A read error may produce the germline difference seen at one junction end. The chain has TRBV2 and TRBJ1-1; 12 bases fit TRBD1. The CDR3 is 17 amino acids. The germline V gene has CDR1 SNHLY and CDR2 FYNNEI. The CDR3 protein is CASREGTGGELNTEAFF. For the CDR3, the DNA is TGTGCCAGCAGAGAAGGGACAGGGGGCGAATTAAACACTGAAGCTTTCTTT.

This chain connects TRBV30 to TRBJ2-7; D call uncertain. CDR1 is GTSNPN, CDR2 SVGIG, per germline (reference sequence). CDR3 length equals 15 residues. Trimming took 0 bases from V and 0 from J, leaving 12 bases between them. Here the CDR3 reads CAWSVDGWSSYEQYF. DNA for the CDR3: TGTGCCTGGAGTGTAGATGGCTGGAGCTCCTACGAGCAGTACTTC. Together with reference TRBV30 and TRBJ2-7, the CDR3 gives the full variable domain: SQTIHQWPATLVQPVGSPLSLECTVEGTSNPNLYWYRQAAGRGLQLLFYSVGIGQISSEVPQNLSASRPQDRQFILSSKKLLLSDSGFYLCAWSVDGWSSYEQYFGPGTRLTVT.

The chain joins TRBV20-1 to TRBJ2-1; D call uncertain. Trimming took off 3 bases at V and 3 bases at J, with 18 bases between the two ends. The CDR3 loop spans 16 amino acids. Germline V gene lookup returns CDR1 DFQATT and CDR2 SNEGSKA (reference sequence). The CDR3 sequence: CSASDVGTAVYNEQFF. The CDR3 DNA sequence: TGCAGTGCTAGCGACGTGGGAACGGCCGTCTACAATGAGCAGTTCTTC.

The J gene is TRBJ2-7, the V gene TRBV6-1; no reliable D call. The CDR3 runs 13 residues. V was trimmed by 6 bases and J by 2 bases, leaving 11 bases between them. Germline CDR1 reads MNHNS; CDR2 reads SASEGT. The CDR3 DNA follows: TGTGCCAGCAGCTTCCTGGATGCCTACGAGCAGTACTTC. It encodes CASSFLDAYEQYF.

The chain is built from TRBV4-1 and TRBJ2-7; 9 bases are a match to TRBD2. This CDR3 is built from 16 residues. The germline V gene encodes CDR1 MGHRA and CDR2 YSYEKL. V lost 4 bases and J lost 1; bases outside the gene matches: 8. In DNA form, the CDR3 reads TGCGCCAGCAGCCCCTACGCGGGGGGGCTTTCCTACGAGCAGTACTTC. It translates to CASSPYAGGLSYEQYF.

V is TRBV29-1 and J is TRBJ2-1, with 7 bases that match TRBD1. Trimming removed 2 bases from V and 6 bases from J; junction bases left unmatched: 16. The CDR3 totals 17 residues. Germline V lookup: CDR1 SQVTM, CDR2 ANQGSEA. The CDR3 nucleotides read TGCAGCGTTGAAAAATGGGGGTCAGGGGGTCTCGGCAATGAGCAGTTCTTC. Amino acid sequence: CSVEKWGSGGLGNEQFF.